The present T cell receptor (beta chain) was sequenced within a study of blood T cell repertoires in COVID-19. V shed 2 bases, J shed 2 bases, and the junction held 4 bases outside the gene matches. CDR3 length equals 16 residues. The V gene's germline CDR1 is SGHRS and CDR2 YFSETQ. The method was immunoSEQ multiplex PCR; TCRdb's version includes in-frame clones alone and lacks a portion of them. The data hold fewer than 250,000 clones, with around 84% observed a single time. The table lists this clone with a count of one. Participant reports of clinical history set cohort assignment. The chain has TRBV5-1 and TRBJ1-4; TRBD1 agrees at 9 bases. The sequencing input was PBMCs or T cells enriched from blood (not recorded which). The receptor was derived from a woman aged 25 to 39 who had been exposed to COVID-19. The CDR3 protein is CASSLGQGYTNEKLFF. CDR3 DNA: TGCGCCAGCAGCTTAGGACAGGGGTACACTAATGAAAAACTGTTTTTT.